The text below deals with one TCR beta chain. Germline V gene data show CDR1 as SEHNR and CDR2 as FQNEAQ (reference sequence). The CDR3 runs 13 residues. Trimming took 1 base from V and 0 from J, leaving 3 bases between them. Produced via immunoSEQ multiplex PCR; TCRdb's table is partial and in-frame only. The data show about 97,000 clones, 70% to 80% seen once. The data derive from a study of cytotoxic CD8 clonotypes in ibrutinib-treated CLL. The chain employs TRBV7-9 and TRBJ1-1, with D unresolved. Source: PBMCs, taken after 24 months of ibrutinib treatment. This TCR was sampled from a human donor with chronic lymphocytic leukemia. The CDR3 DNA follows: TGTGCCAGCAGCTTAGAGGTGAACACTGAAGCTTTCTTT. Translation: CASSLEVNTEAFF.